The rows below give T cell receptor beta chains drawn from one sample of a study of blood T cell repertoires in COVID-19. The method was immunoSEQ multiplex PCR; TCRdb's version includes in-frame clones alone and lacks a portion of them. This sample has around 150,000 clones; roughly four fifths occur once, and the top ten carry 9.5% to 13%. The material sequenced was peripheral blood. The receptors were gathered from a human donor in a cohort sampled during active COVID-19. The CDR3 runs from the conserved cysteine through the conserved F or W. A D gene is named only where the DNA matches it firmly. Where a row states a size, it is once, few, many or the class of an expanded clone; other rows omit it.

TRBJ1-6 TRBV30 TRBD1 few 14 TGTGCCTGGGACCGACAGGGGGGGAATTCACCCCTCCACTTT CAWDRQGGNSPLHF
TRBJ1-2 TRBV7-9 TRBD1 . 18 TGTGCCAGCACCTTAGATCGAGGGGGGACAGGATCTAACTATGGCTACACCTTC CASTLDRGGTGSNYGYTF
TRBJ2-3 TRBV7-9 . . 12 TGTGCCAGCAGTTTGGACAGTCAAACGCAGTATTTT CASSLDSQTQYF
TRBJ2-7 TRBV9 . . 14 TGTGCCAGCAGCGAGGGGCGGCGCCCTGGTGAGCAGTACTTC CASSEGRRPGEQYF
TRBJ2-7 TRBV19 . . 13 TGTGCCAGTAGTACGGGGGGCGACTACGAGCAGTACTTC CASSTGGDYEQYF
TRBJ1-6 TRBV6-2/TRBV6-3 TRBD1 . 14 TGTGCCAGCAGTTGGACAGGGGGTAATTCACCCCTCCACTTT CASSWTGGNSPLHF
TRBJ1-2 TRBV19 . . 13 TGTGCCAGTAGTATGGAGAGGGTCCGTGGCTACACCTTC CASSMERVRGYTF
TRBJ1-5 TRBV7-8 . few 16 TGTGCCAGCAGCTTAAAAGGGGTGACAGCAAGTCAGCCCCAGCATTTT CASSLKGVTASQPQHF
TRBJ2-1 TRBV30 TRBD1 few 15 TGTGCCTGGAGTGAGACAGGGGGCCTATACAATGAGCAGTTCTTC CAWSETGGLYNEQFF
TRBJ2-7 TRBV19 TRBD1 . 13 TGTGCCAGTGATCCTGGACAGGGCTACGAGCAGTACTTC CASDPGQGYEQYF
TRBJ2-5 TRBV11-2 . once 15 TGTGCCAGCAGCTTTGGTCGGGGGGCGGTGGAGACCCAGTACTTC CASSFGRGAVETQYF
TRBJ2-5 TRBV7-9 . . 14 TGTGCCAGCAGCTTATTACTAGATAAAGAGACCCAGTACTTC CASSLLLDKETQYF
TRBJ2-6 TRBV11-2 . . 16 TGTGCCAGCAGCTTAAGTTCAGTATCTGGGGCCAACGTCCTGACTTTC CASSLSSVSGANVLTF
TRBJ2-7 TRBV29-1 TRBD1 . 13 TGCTCCGTCCCCGGGACAGGGGGGTACGAGCAGTACTTC CSVPGTGGYEQYF
TRBJ2-3 TRBV27 TRBD2 . 15 TGTGCCAGCAGCTACGGGACTACTGGCACAGATACGCAGTATTTT CASSYGTTGTDTQYF
TRBJ1-5 TRBV3-1/TRBV3-2 . . 15 TGTGCCAGCAGCCAGGGCGACAGGAACAATCAGCCCCAGCATTTT CASSQGDRNNQPQHF